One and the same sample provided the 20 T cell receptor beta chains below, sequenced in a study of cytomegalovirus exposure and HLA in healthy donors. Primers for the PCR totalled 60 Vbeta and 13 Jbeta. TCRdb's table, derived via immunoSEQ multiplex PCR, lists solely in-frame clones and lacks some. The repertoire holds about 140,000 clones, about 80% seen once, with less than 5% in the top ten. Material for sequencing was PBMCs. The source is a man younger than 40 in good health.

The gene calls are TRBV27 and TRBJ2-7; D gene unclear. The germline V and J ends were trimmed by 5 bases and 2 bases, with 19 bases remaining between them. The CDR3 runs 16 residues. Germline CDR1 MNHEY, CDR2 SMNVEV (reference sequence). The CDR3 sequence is CASSPGWAGYPYEQYF. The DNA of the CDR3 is TGTGCCAGCAGTCCTGGTTGGGCAGGTTATCCCTACGAGCAGTACTTC.

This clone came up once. CDR3 amino acids: CASSSTSNTEAFF. The CDR3, as DNA: TGTGCCAGCAGTTCGACTTCGAACACTGAAGCTTTCTTT. The chain links TRBV6-5 to TRBJ1-1; unclear D gene. The germline V gene encodes CDR1 MNHEY and CDR2 SVGAGI. V was trimmed by 4 bases and J by 1 base, leaving 7 bases between them. The CDR3 sequence is 13 residues long.

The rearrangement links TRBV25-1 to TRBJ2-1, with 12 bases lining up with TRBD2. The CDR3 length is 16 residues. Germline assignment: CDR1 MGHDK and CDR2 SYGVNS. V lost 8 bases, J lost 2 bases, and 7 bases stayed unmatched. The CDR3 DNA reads TGTGCCAGCTCTCTAGCGGGAGGGACTCCCTACAATGAGCAGTTCTTC. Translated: CASSLAGGTPYNEQFF.

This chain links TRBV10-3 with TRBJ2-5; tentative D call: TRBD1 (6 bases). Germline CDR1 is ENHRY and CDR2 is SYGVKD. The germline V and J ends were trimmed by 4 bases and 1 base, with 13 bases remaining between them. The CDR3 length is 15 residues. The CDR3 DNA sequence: TGTGCCATCAGTGCGCCCCAGGGGCGCCAAGAGACCCAGTACTTC. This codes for CAISAPQGRQETQYF.

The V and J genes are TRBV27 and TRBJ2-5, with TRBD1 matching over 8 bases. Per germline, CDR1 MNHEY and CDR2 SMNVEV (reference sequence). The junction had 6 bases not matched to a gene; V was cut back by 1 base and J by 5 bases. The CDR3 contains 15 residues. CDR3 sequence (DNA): TGTGCCAGCAGTTTATTCCCGGACAGGGCCGAGACCCAGTACTTC. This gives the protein CASSLFPDRAETQYF.

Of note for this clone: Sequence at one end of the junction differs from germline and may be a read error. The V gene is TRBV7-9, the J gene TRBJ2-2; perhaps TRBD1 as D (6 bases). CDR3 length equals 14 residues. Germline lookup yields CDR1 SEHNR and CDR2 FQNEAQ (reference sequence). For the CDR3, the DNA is TGTTCCAGCAGCTGGAACCAGGGGAGCGGGGAGCTGTTTTTT. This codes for CSSSWNQGSGELFF.

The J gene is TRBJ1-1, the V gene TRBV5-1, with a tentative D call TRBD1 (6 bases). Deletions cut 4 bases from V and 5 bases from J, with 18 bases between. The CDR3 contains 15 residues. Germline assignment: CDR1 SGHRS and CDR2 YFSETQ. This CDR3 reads CASSAGQHLSTEAFF. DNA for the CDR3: TGCGCCAGCAGCGCTGGACAGCATTTGAGTACTGAAGCTTTCTTT.

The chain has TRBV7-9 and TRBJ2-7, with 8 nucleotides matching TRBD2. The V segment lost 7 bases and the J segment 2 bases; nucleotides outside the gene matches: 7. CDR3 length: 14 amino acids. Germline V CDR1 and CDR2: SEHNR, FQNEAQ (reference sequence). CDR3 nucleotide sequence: TGTGCCAGCACCACTAGCGGACATACCTACGAGCAGTACTTC. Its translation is CASTTSGHTYEQYF.

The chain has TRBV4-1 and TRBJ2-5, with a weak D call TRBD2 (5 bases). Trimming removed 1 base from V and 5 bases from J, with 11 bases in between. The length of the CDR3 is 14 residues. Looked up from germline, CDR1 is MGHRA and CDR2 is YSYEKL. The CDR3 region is CASSQGGPWETQYF. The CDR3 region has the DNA TGCGCCAGCAGCCAAGGAGGGCCTTGGGAGACCCAGTACTTC.

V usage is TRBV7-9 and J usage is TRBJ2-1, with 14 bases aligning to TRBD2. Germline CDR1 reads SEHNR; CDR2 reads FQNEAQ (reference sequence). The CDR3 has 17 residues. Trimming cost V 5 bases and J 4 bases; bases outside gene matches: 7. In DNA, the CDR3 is TGTGCCAGCAGCGCTGGGACTAGCGGGAGCAGGTACAATGAGCAGTTCTTC. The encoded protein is CASSAGTSGSRYNEQFF.

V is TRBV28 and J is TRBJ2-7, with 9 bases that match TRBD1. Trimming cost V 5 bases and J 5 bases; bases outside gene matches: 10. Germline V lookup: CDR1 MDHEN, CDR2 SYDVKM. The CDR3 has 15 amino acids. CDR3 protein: CASSPPGQGFHEQYF. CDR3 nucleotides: TGTGCCAGCAGTCCTCCGGGACAGGGATTCCACGAGCAGTACTTC.

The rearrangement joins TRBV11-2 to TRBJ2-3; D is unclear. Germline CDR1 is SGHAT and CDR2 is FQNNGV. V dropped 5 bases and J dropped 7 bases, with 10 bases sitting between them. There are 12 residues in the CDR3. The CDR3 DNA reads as TGTGCCAGCAGCCCAGGTGGATATACGCAGTATTTT. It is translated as CASSPGGYTQYF.

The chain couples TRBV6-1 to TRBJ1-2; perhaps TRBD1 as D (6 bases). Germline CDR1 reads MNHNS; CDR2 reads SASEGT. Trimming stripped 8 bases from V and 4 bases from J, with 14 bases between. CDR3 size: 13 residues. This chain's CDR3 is CASAPTGFYGYTF. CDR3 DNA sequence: TGTGCCAGCGCCCCAACAGGGTTCTATGGCTACACCTTC.

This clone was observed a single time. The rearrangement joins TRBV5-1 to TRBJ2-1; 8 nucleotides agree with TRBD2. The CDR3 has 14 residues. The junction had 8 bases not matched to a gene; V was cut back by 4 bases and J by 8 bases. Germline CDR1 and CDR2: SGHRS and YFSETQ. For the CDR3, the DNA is TGCGCCAGCAGCGGCGGGACTAGTAGCGATGAGCAGTTCTTC. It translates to CASSGGTSSDEQFF. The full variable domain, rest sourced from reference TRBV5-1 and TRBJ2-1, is KAGVTQTPRYLIKTRGQQVTLSCSPISGHRSVSWYQQTPGQGLQFLFEYFSETQRNKGNFPGRFSGRQFSNSRSEMNVSTLELGDSALYLCASSGGTSSDEQFFGPGTRLTVL.

The CDR3 spells CASSLPGNDIYEQYF. The CDR3, as DNA: TGCGCCAGCAGCTTGCCGGGAAACGACATCTACGAGCAGTACTTC. The chain links TRBV5-1 to TRBJ2-7, with D perhaps TRBD2 (5 bases). From germline, CDR1 is SGHRS and CDR2 YFSETQ. V was cut by 1 base and J by 3 bases, with 14 bases left in between. The CDR3 runs to 15 residues.

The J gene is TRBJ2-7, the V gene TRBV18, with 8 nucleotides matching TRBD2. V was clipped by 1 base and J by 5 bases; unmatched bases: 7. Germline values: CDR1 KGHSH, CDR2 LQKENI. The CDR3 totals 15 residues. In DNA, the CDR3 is TGTGCCAGCTCACCACTAGCGGGAACGGTGAACGAGCAGTACTTC. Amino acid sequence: CASSPLAGTVNEQYF.

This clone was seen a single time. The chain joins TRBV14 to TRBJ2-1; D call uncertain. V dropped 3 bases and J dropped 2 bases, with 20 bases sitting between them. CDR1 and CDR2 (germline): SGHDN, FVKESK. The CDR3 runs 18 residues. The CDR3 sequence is CASSQGVRVAVPYNEQFF. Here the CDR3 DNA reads TGTGCCAGCAGCCAGGGCGTGAGAGTCGCAGTACCCTACAATGAGCAGTTCTTC.

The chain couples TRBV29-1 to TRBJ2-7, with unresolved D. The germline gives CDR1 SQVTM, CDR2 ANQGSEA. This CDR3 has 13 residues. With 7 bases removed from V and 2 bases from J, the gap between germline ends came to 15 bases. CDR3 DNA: TGCAGCGCGTGTAGCTCCCGCACCTACGAGCAGTACTTC. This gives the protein CSACSSRTYEQYF.

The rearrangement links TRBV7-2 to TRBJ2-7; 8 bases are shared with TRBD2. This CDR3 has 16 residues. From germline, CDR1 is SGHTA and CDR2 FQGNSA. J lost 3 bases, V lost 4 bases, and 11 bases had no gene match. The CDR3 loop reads CASSWGGLGRNYEQYF. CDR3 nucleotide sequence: TGTGCCAGCAGCTGGGGGGGACTAGGACGAAACTACGAGCAGTACTTC. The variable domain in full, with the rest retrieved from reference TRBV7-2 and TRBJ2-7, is GAGVSQSPSNKVTEKGKDVELRCDPISGHTALYWYRQSLGQGLEFLIYFQGNSAPDKSGLPSDRFSAERTGGSVSTLTIQRTQQEDSAVYLCASSWGGLGRNYEQYFGPGTRLTVT.

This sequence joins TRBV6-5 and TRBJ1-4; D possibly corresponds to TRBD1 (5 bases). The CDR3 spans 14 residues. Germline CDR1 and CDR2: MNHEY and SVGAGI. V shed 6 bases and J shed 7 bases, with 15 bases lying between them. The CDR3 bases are TGTGCCAGCAGCCCTAGCGGGACGGCTGAAAAACTGTTTTTT. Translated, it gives CASSPSGTAEKLFF.